Below, 2 T cell receptor beta chains from the same sample are listed, as sequenced in a study of regulatory T cells in long-lasting Graves disease. Documented time point: persistent/refractory GD, antithyroid drugs over 5 years with positive TRAb. From PBMCs, RNA was extracted and then used to make the TCR library. CDR3-region Arm-PCR and iRepertoire HTBI primers produced the TCR beta libraries. TCRdb used MiXCR to reprocess the multiplex PCR reads, holding one entry per CDR3 protein. The repertoire holds roughly 400,000 distinct CDR3 sequences, with 21% as singletons. Sequencing was performed on peripheral blood mononuclear cells (PBMCs), taken when the disease was refractory, from a patient treated with antithyroid drugs. These receptors were taken from a female donor with Graves disease.

The rearrangement uses TRBV27 and TRBJ1-6; D might be TRBD1 (6 bases). The CDR3 sequence is 17 residues long. Trimming left V 5 bases short and J 2 bases short, with 16 bases between. Germline V gene data show CDR1 as MNHEY and CDR2 as SMNVEV (reference sequence). CDR3: CASSPLTGETYNSPLHF. CDR3 coding DNA: TGTGCCAGCAGTCCCTTGACAGGCGAAACCTATAATTCACCCCTCCACTTT.

This chain links TRBV19 with TRBJ2-4; TRBD1 agrees at 9 bases. In germline, CDR1 is LNHDA, CDR2 SQIVND (reference sequence). The CDR3 runs to 15 residues. V lost 5 bases, J lost 6 bases, and 8 bases stayed unmatched. Written as DNA, the CDR3 is TGTGCCAGTAGTCCCGGACAGGGGAGCGGAAACATTCAGTACTTC. Protein: CASSPGQGSGNIQYF.